What follows is one TCR beta chain and its context. Antigen specificity is unknown. The data were taken from a study of response to subunit inactivated influenza vaccine. Regarding the study as a whole: Researchers suggested that each seasonal influenza vaccination recruits few new T cells.

In TCRdb, the RT-PCR reads were re-called with MiXCR into one record per CDR3 protein. The sample consists of 590,000 or so distinct CDR3 sequences, about 15% of them appearing once. The CDR3 runs 14 residues. V lost 4 bases, J lost 1 base, and 2 bases stayed unmatched. CDR1 is ENHRY, CDR2 SYGVKD, per germline. This clonotype was sampled from a man aged 50-60 years who received an inactivated influenza vaccine. The chain recombines TRBV10-3 with TRBJ2-7; the match to TRBD1 covers 9 bases. The sample consisted of PBMCs from blood, taken 14 to 15 days before vaccination. DNA for the CDR3: TGTGCCATCAGTGGGGGACAGGGATCCTACGAGCAGTACTTC. Its translation: CAISGGQGSYEQYF.